This TCR beta chain derives from a study of blood T cell repertoires in COVID-19. Study summary: Collection of acute and convalescent COVID-19 samples took place in the United States, Italy and Spain. PBMCs, B-cell-depleted T cells, or T cells were the source of the cDNA or gDNA that made up the material.

As handled by the study authors: It was from reference gene primer amplification that nucleated cell counts were estimated. Measured with immunoSEQ multiplex PCR; TCRdb has only the in-frame clones, and not every one. V and J calls and clone size are those listed in that table; D and trimming were worked out from the DNA. The sample holds roughly 140,000 clones, about three quarters seen once. V lost 1 base, J lost 4 bases, and 17 bases stayed unmatched. The germline V gene encodes CDR1 MNHEY and CDR2 SMNVEV (reference sequence). There are 21 residues in the CDR3. Sequencing was performed on peripheral blood. V and J are TRBV27 and TRBJ2-3; 13 bases match TRBD2. The clonotype originates from a woman aged 55-75 years with acute or convalescent COVID-19. CDR3 coding DNA: TGTGCCAGCAGTTTATTAGTAGTAGATCAGTTGGGACTAGCGGGACCAGATACGCAGTATTTT. As protein: CASSLLVVDQLGLAGPDTQYF.